The 21 T cell receptor beta chains below come from one sample, sequenced in a study of cytomegalovirus exposure and HLA in healthy donors. This table comes from immunoSEQ multiplex PCR, and its TCRdb copy is limited to in-frame clones, with some not included. Here the sample spans around 52,000 clones, over 90% being singletons. Sequenced: PBMCs. These receptors all come from a woman in her late teens or twenties in good health and CMV-seronegative.

The chain is built from TRBV6-1 and TRBJ2-5; TRBD1 aligns across 10 bases. The germline V gene encodes CDR1 MNHNS and CDR2 SASEGT. The CDR3 length is 15 residues. Trimming cost V 2 bases and J 4 bases; bases outside gene matches: 4. In nucleotides, the CDR3 is TGTGCCAGCAGTGAACTGACAGGGGGCGCAGAGACCCAGTACTTC. This encodes CASSELTGGAETQYF.

This sequence joins TRBV21-1 and TRBJ2-3; the D call in the table, TRBD2, was not verified against the DNA. TRBV21-1 has pseudogene status. This CDR3 contains 15 residues. Here the CDR3 reads CASSKRTSGTDTQYF. The CDR3 nucleotides are TGTGCCAGCAGCAAAAGGACTAGCGGCACAGATACGCAGTATTTT.

The rearrangement links TRBV27 to TRBJ2-7; unclear D gene. Germline V lookup: CDR1 MNHEY, CDR2 SMNVEV (reference sequence). CDR3 length: 13 residues. V dropped 3 bases and J dropped 6 bases, with 12 bases sitting between them. The CDR3 DNA reads as TGTGCCAGCAGTTTCTCAGTAGGCGGCGAGCAGTACGTC. Translation: CASSFSVGGEQYV.

The chain links TRBV15 to TRBJ1-3; tentative D call: TRBD1 (5 bases). This CDR3 has 17 amino acids. Trimming took off 0 bases at V and 4 bases at J, with 16 bases between the two ends. Per the germline V gene, CDR1 is LNHNV and CDR2 is YYDKDF (reference sequence). The CDR3 DNA is TGTGCCACCAGCAGAGATATCCCAGGGAACATCGGAAACACCATATATTTT. It codes for CATSRDIPGNIGNTIYF.

This clone was seen at least ten times. The chain combines TRBV29-1 with TRBJ1-1; TRBD1 is a possible D gene (5 bases). V lost 6 bases, J lost 4 bases, and 12 bases lay in between. The CDR3 contains 12 residues. Germline CDR1 reads SQVTM; CDR2 reads ANQGSEA. CDR3 nucleotides: TGCAGCGTAGGGACTGAGGGCACTGAAGCTTTCTTT. Its protein product is CSVGTEGTEAFF.

This chain joins TRBV29-1 and TRBJ2-7, with TRBD1 matching 9 bases. The CDR3 covers 13 residues. Per germline, CDR1 SQVTM and CDR2 ANQGSEA. Unmatched junction bases numbered 4, after V lost 5 bases and J lost 2 bases. The CDR3, as DNA: TGCAGCGTTTCACAGGGGGCCGCCTACGAGCAGTACGTC. It encodes CSVSQGAAYEQYV.

V is TRBV7-2 and J is TRBJ1-1; no reliable D call. V was pared by 5 bases and J by 3 bases, with 7 bases between. This CDR3 comprises 12 residues. CDR1 is SGHTA and CDR2 is FQGNSA in the germline V gene. CDR3 coding DNA: TGTGCCAGCAGCCAAACTTACACTGAAGCTTTCTTT. This codes for CASSQTYTEAFF.

The chain uses TRBV19 and TRBJ1-2, with 9 bases lining up with TRBD1. This CDR3 is 16 amino acids long. The germline V gene encodes CDR1 LNHDA and CDR2 SQIVND (reference sequence). V gave up 0 bases and J gave up 4 bases; unmatched junction bases: 6. The CDR3 coding sequence is TGTGCCAGTAGTATAGAGTCGGGACAGGGATCCTATGGCTACACCTTC. It codes for CASSIESGQGSYGYTF.

The chain combines TRBV5-6 with TRBJ2-3; 15 bases map to TRBD2. Germline CDR1 is SGHDT and CDR2 is YYEEEE. The CDR3 loop spans 16 amino acids. V was pared by 2 bases and J by 4 bases, with 2 bases of the junction left unmatched. CDR3 bases: TGTGCCAGCAGCTTAAGGACTAGCGGGAGGGCAGATACGCAGTATTTT. Encoded protein: CASSLRTSGRADTQYF.

V usage is TRBV28 and J usage is TRBJ2-3; TRBD1 agrees at 8 bases. The CDR3 contains 15 residues. V trimming: 6 bases; J trimming: 2 bases; junction bases outside the gene matches: 7. CDR1 is MDHEN, CDR2 SYDVKM, per germline. The CDR3 DNA is TGTGCCAGCAGACCCGACAGGGGCCCCACAGATACGCAGTATTTT. Translated: CASRPDRGPTDTQYF.

This chain joins TRBV18 and TRBJ1-4; TRBD1 matches at 8 bases. This CDR3 has 15 amino acids. Per germline, CDR1 KGHSH and CDR2 LQKENI. With 1 base clipped from V and 4 bases from J, the junction kept 2 bases outside the gene matches. The CDR3 protein is CASSPLGQDNEKLFF. CDR3 in DNA: TGTGCCAGCTCACCACTGGGACAGGATAATGAAAAACTGTTTTTT.

This chain connects TRBV6-5 to TRBJ1-1; TRBD1 is a possible D gene (5 bases). This CDR3 is built from 14 residues. V was clipped by 8 bases and J by 3 bases, with 16 bases between them. The germline gives CDR1 MNHEY, CDR2 SVGAGI. Written as DNA, the CDR3 is TGTGCCAGCCATACGGACACGACACACACTGAAGCTTTCTTT. Translation gives CASHTDTTHTEAFF.

This clone was picked up one time. The chain recombines TRBV7-8 with TRBJ1-1; D is undetermined. Germline CDR1 is SGHVS and CDR2 is FQNEAQ. Trimming took off 8 bases at V and 0 bases at J, with 10 bases between the two ends. This CDR3 comprises 13 residues. This CDR3 reads CASEPPLNTEAFF. The CDR3 DNA sequence: TGTGCCAGCGAGCCTCCTCTGAACACTGAAGCTTTCTTT.

The V and J genes are TRBV20-1 and TRBJ1-1; maybe TRBD1 (5 bases). CDR3 length: 11 amino acids. Trimming removed 6 bases from V and 6 bases from J, with 11 bases in between. Germline loops: CDR1 DFQATT, CDR2 SNEGSKA (reference sequence). The CDR3 nucleotides are TGCAGTGCCGGAACGGGGGCTGAAGCTTTCTTT. It yields the protein CSAGTGAEAFF.

Only one count was recorded for this clone. The J gene is TRBJ2-3, the V gene TRBV6-1, with 10 bases lining up with TRBD2. The length of the CDR3 is 17 residues. CDR1 and CDR2 (germline): MNHNS, SASEGT. Trimming took 0 bases from V and 5 from J; bases not matched to a gene: 8. The DNA of the CDR3 is TGTGCCAGCAGTGAAGCGCCTCTAGCGGGGGTTGGAGATACGCAGTATTTT. Amino acid sequence: CASSEAPLAGVGDTQYF.

The chain joins TRBV7-6 to TRBJ2-7; D unresolved. This CDR3 is built from 13 residues. V was trimmed by 5 bases and J by 3 bases, leaving 11 bases between them. CDR1 and CDR2 from the germline V gene are SGHVS and FNYEAQ. Here the CDR3 DNA reads TGTGCCAGCAGCCTCAGCGAGTACTACGAGCAGTACGTC. Translating gives CASSLSEYYEQYV.

The CDR3 loop is CASSSTSGLNNEQFF. The CDR3 DNA is TGTGCCAGCAGCTCGACTAGCGGACTTAACAATGAGCAGTTCTTC. This chain joins TRBV9 and TRBJ2-1; 9 positions match TRBD2. Germline CDR1 reads SGDLS; CDR2 reads YYNGEE. V was pared by 4 bases and J by 5 bases, with 7 bases of the junction left unmatched. This CDR3 region has 15 residues.

The CDR3 bases are TGCGCCAGCAGTGAGGGACTAGCGGGACTGGGATCGATCACAGATACGCAGTATTTT. The encoded protein is CASSEGLAGLGSITDTQYF. The rearrangement joins TRBV10-2 to TRBJ2-3; 12 bases map to TRBD2. The CDR3 contains 19 residues. The junction had 11 bases not matched to a gene; V was cut back by 2 bases and J by 2 bases. CDR1 is WSHSY, CDR2 SAAADI, per germline.

The chain recombines TRBV2 with TRBJ2-5; D possibly corresponds to TRBD2 (6 bases). V was cut by 6 bases and J by 5 bases, with 13 bases left in between. The CDR3 covers 13 residues. Looked up from germline, CDR1 is SNHLY and CDR2 is FYNNEI. The CDR3 reads CASRGGTRETQYF. DNA for the CDR3: TGTGCCAGCAGGGGAGGTACGCGGGAGACCCAGTACTTC. Based on the CDR3 plus reference TRBV2 and TRBJ2-5, the full variable domain is EPEVTQTPSHQVTQMGQEVILRCVPISNHLYFYWYRQILGQKVEFLVSFYNNEISEKSEIFDDQFSVERPDGSNFTLKIRSTKLEDSAMYFCASRGGTRETQYFGPGTRLLVL.

This clone turned up a few times. This chain connects TRBV18 to TRBJ2-1, with TRBD2 matching 8 bases. Losses at the gene ends were 0 bases for V and 3 bases for J; bases not matched to a gene: 4. The CDR3 sequence is 16 residues long. Germline assignment: CDR1 KGHSH and CDR2 LQKENI. The chain's CDR3 is CASSPPGLDYYNEQFF. The CDR3 DNA reads TGTGCCAGCTCACCACCGGGACTAGATTACTACAATGAGCAGTTCTTC.

The gene calls are TRBV5-5 and TRBJ2-7; D call uncertain. V lost 4 bases and J lost 3, with 17 bases in between. Germline V gene lookup returns CDR1 SGHKS and CDR2 YYEKEE (reference sequence). The CDR3 covers 15 residues. The DNA of the CDR3 is TGTGCCAGCAGCGAATCCCTCGGGTCAAGCTACGAGCAGTACGTC. Its translation is CASSESLGSSYEQYV.